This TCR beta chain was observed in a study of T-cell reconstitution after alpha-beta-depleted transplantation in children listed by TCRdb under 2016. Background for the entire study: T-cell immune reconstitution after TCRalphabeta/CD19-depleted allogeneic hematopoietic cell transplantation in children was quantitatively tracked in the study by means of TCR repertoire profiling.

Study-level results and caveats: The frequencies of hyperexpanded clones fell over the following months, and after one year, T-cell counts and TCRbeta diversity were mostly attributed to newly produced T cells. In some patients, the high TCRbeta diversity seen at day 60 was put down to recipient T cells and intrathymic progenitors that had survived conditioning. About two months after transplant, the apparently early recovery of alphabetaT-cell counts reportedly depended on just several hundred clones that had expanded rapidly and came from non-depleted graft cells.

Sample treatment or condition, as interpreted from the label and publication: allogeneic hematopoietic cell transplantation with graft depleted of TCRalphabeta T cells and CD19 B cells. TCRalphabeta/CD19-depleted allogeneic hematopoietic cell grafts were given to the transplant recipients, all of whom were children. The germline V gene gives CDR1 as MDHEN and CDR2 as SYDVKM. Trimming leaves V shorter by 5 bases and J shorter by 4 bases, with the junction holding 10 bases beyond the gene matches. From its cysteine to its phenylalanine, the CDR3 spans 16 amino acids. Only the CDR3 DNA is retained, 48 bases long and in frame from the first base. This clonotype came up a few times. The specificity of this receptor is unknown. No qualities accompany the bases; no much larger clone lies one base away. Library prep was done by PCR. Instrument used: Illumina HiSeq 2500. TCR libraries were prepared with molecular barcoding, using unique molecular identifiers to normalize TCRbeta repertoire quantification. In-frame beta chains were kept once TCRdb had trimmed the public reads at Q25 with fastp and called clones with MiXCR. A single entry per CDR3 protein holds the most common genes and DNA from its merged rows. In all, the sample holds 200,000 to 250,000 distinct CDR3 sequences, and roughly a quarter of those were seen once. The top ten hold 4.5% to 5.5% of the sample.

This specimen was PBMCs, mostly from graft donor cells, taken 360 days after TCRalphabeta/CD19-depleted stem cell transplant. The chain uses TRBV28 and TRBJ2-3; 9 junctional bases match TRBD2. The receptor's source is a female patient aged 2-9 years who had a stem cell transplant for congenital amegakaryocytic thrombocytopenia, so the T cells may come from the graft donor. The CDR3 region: CASSGTSTFRPDTQYF. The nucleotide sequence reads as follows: TGTGCCAGCAGTGGGACTAGCACGTTTCGCCCAGATACGCAGTATTTT.